This entry is about one T cell receptor beta chain. Its antigen is unidentified. The data originate from a study of T cell responses to AZD1222 COVID-19 vaccine. Overall study results and limits: The donors showed a predominance of white British ancestry and of females, with possible underestimation of clonal diversity.

The CDR3 is made up of 15 amino acids. V was cut by 8 bases and J by 0 bases, with 14 bases left in between. Germline V gene sequence: CDR1 SGHVS, CDR2 FQNEAQ. The method was immunoSEQ multiplex PCR; TCRdb's version includes in-frame clones alone and lacks a portion of them. Among around 200,000 clones listed, roughly 91% were seen once. The sequences come from peripheral blood, collected on day 0 of AZD1222 vaccination. V is TRBV7-8 and J is TRBJ2-1; D unclear. The TCR comes from an adult in good health. The CDR3 region has the DNA TGTGCCAGCGTCCCGACCCCGGGCTCCTACAATGAGCAGTTCTTC. Residues: CASVPTPGSYNEQFF.